These 16 T cell receptor beta chains were all obtained from the same sample, sequenced in a study of tissue T cells after allogeneic stem cell transplantation. Noted time point: mouse harvest day 14 after allogeneic transplant. Each mouse received 10^7 T-cell-depleted marrow cells plus 10^6 splenic CD5+ T cells by tail vein. This table comes from immunoSEQ multiplex PCR, and its TCRdb copy is limited to in-frame clones, with some not included. The profile shows approximately 8,800 clones, roughly 38% of them singletons. The sequenced material came from skin. The receptors derive from a female BALB/c mouse given C57BL/6 T cells with graft-versus-host disease after an allogeneic hematopoietic cell transplant.

Notes on this clone: Any gene name here is a mouse gene name. The observed sequence ends 1 residue before the CDR3 terminus, with the missing tail filled in from the germline J gene. The chain carries TRBV23 and TRBJ1-1; TRBD1 is the table's D call, not checked against the DNA. The germline CDR1 and CDR2 sequences are KGHTA and FQNQQP. There are 14 residues in the CDR3. The CDR3 bases that were read are TGCTCCAGCAGTGACAGGGGGCCAAACACAGAAGTCTTC. Its translation: CSSSDRGPNTEVF. The CDR3 reads in full as CSSSDRGPNTEVFF.

As concerns this clone: Gene names follow the mouse nomenclature. From the germline J gene comes the end of the CDR3, since the read stops 1 residue before it. The rearrangement uses TRBV12-1 and TRBJ2-2; 11 bases match TRBD2. CDR1 is SGHSN and CDR2 is HYEKVE in the germline V gene. This CDR3 is 16 amino acids long. V lost 2 bases and J lost 4; bases outside the gene matches: 5. CDR3 DNA (partial): TGTGCCAGCTCTCCCGGGACTGGGGGAGGCACCGGGCAGCTCTAC. Protein: CASSPGTGGGTGQLY. The full CDR3 reads CASSPGTGGGTGQLYF.

Concerning this clone: Gene and germline names: mouse. The sequence runs out 1 residue before the end of the CDR3; the remainder is reconstructed from the germline J gene. The rearrangement uses TRBV13-3 and TRBJ2-7, with TRBD2 identical over 7 bases. This CDR3 is built from 12 residues. Germline V lookup: CDR1 NNHDY, CDR2 SYVADS. V lost 7 bases to trimming and J lost 0 bases; unmatched junction nucleotides: 1. The CDR3 spells CASLGVSYEQYF. Partial CDR3 DNA: TGTGCCAGCCTGGGGGTCTCCTATGAACAGTAC.

On this clone itself: Germline and genes here are mouse. The CDR3 end falls 1 residue outside the read, so it is completed with the germline J gene. The genes are TRBV15 and TRBJ2-7; D might be TRBD2 (6 bases). Trimming stripped 3 bases from V and 0 bases from J, with 9 bases between. Germline CDR1 and CDR2: SGHND and FRSKSL. The length of the CDR3 is 14 residues. CDR3 protein: CASSLGGSSYEQYF. The part of the CDR3 DNA that was read is TGTGCCAGCAGTTTGGGGGGTAGCTCCTATGAACAGTAC.

About this clone: Gene names are mouse gene names. The read falls 1 residue short of the CDR3 end, and the missing part is taken from the germline J gene. The chain couples TRBV13-1 to TRBJ2-2, with a possible D match to TRBD2 (7 bases). Trimming shortened V by 0 bases and J by 3 bases, and 12 bases separated the two germline ends. CDR1 and CDR2 from the germline V gene are NSHNY and SYGAGN. CDR3 length equals 16 residues. The chain's CDR3 is CASSDGGAGDTGQLYF. The CDR3 bases that were read are TGTGCCAGCAGTGATGGGGGGGCGGGGGACACCGGGCAGCTCTAC.

Comment on this clone: Gene labels here are mouse ones. The sequenced part of the CDR3 DNA is TGTGGTGCTAGGGGGGGGACTAACTATGCTGAGCAGTTC. Its protein product is CGARGGTNYAEQF. The whole CDR3 is CGARGGTNYAEQFF. The V and J genes are TRBV20 and TRBJ2-1, with D possibly called TRBD1 or TRBD2 (5 bases each). The CDR3 end is not reached by the read, which stops 1 residue before it; the germline J gene fills it in. The CDR3 runs to 14 residues. V was cut by 1 base and J by 0 bases, with 7 bases left in between. Germline V CDR1 and CDR2: GFQATS, STVNSAI.

As concerns this clone: Gene names and germline refer to mouse. The read falls 1 residue short of the CDR3 end, and the missing part is taken from the germline J gene. The chain couples TRBV26 to TRBJ2-5; D may correspond to TRBD1 or TRBD2 (6 bases each). CDR1 KGHPV and CDR2 FQNQEV come from the germline V gene (reference sequence). The CDR3 has 14 amino acids. V shed 2 bases and J shed 6 bases, with 12 bases lying between them. The DNA read from the CDR3 is TGTGCCAGCAGTCTGGGTTGGGGGCAGGACACCCAGTAC. Protein: CASSLGWGQDTQY. The entire CDR3 is CASSLGWGQDTQYF.

About this clone: The germline and genes are mouse ones. The read halts 1 residue ahead of the CDR3 end, with the missing end drawn from the germline J gene. The chain carries TRBV12-1 and TRBJ2-1, with 11 bases lining up with TRBD2. The CDR3 has 15 amino acids. Germline CDR1 is SGHSN and CDR2 is HYEKVE. Losses at the gene ends were 1 base for V and 4 bases for J; bases not matched to a gene: 2. CDR3 sequence reads: CASSLDWGGYAEQFF. The sequenced part of the CDR3 DNA is TGTGCCAGCTCTCTTGACTGGGGGGGTTATGCTGAGCAGTTC.

There are a few counts of this clone. Gene names denote mouse genes. The read halts 1 residue ahead of the CDR3 end, with the missing end drawn from the germline J gene. The chain couples TRBV26 to TRBJ1-4; D is unclear. CDR1 and CDR2 (germline): KGHPV, FQNQEV (reference sequence). V was pared by 0 bases and J by 4 bases, with 6 bases between. This CDR3 is built from 14 residues. The CDR3 bases that were read are TGTGCCAGCAGTCTGTCGTTCAACAACGAAAGATTATTT. Translating gives CASSLSFNNERLF. The whole CDR3 sequence reads CASSLSFNNERLFF.

This clone was seen only a few times. Gene names refer to mouse genes. The read gets to within 1 residue of the CDR3 end, and the germline J gene fills in the rest. This chain links TRBV13-2 with TRBJ1-1; 8 nucleotides match TRBD1. V gave up 5 bases and J gave up 0 bases; unmatched junction bases: 3. Germline V gene sequence: CDR1 NNHNN, CDR2 SYGAGS (reference sequence). CDR3 length: 14 residues. The DNA read from the CDR3 is TGTGCCAGCGGACGACAGGGGCCAAACACAGAAGTCTTC. Its translation is CASGRQGPNTEVF. The whole CDR3 region reads CASGRQGPNTEVFF.

Comments on this clone: The genes and germline here are from mouse. Coverage ceases 1 residue before the CDR3 finishes, and the germline J gene fills in the end. The chain is built from TRBV16 and TRBJ2-4, with 12 bases identical to TRBD2. Per the germline V gene, CDR1 is SGHSA and CDR2 is FRNQAP. The CDR3 has 16 amino acids. The V gene end was trimmed by 5 bases and the J gene end by 1 base; junction bases not matched to a gene: 4. CDR3 in amino acids: CASSPDWGGGQNTLYF. The DNA read from the CDR3 is TGTGCAAGCAGCCCCGACTGGGGGGGCGGTCAAAACACCTTGTAC.

This clone is medium-sized. Genes here carry mouse names. The CDR3 end is not reached by the read, which stops 1 residue before it; the germline J gene fills it in. The rearrangement uses TRBV16 and TRBJ1-2, with D perhaps TRBD1 (6 bases). There are 14 residues in the CDR3. CDR1 and CDR2 from the germline V gene are SGHSA and FRNQAP. The V end was cut by 1 base, the J end by 0 bases, with 6 bases between. The CDR3 loop reads CASSLAGANSDYTF. The covered CDR3 bases are TGTGCAAGCAGCTTAGCAGGGGCAAACTCCGACTACACC.

As to this clone: A junction end diverges from the germline sequence, so it may reflect a read error. These gene names are mouse names. The read ends 1 residue early relative to the CDR3; the germline J gene fills the gap. The rearrangement joins TRBV20 to TRBJ2-7; TRBD2 aligns across 10 bases. There are 12 residues in the CDR3. CDR1 and CDR2 from the germline V gene are GFQATS and STVNSAI. CDR3 in amino acids: CGARDWGYEQYF. The CDR3 DNA, read in part, is TGTGGTGCGAGGGACTGGGGCTATGAACAGTAC.

Regarding this clone: The genes are named according to mouse. With the read ending 1 residue before the CDR3 end, the germline J gene is used to fill in that end. The V call is TRBV15, the J call TRBJ1-4, with D unclear. The CDR3 covers 14 residues. CDR1 is SGHND and CDR2 is FRSKSL in the germline V gene. The germline V and J ends were trimmed by 3 bases and 0 bases, with 5 bases remaining between them. The CDR3 here is CASSLHISNERLFF. The part of the CDR3 DNA that was read is TGTGCCAGCAGTTTGCACATTTCCAACGAAAGATTATTT.

With regard to this clone: Germline and genes: mouse. The CDR3 end is not reached by the read, which stops 1 residue before it; the germline J gene fills it in. The V call is TRBV13-2, the J call TRBJ2-2; TRBD2 matches at 10 bases. V was clipped by 0 bases and J by 4 bases; unmatched bases: 3. The CDR3 is made up of 16 amino acids. Germline V gives CDR1 NNHNN, CDR2 SYGAGS (reference sequence). The sequenced CDR3 bases are TGTGCCAGCGGTGATGGGACTGGGGGCTTCACCGGGCAGCTCTAC. Protein product: CASGDGTGGFTGQLY. The whole CDR3 protein is CASGDGTGGFTGQLYF.

As to this clone: The germline and genes are mouse ones. The sequence runs out 1 residue before the end of the CDR3; the remainder is reconstructed from the germline J gene. The chain employs TRBV26 and TRBJ2-2, with 8 positions matching TRBD2. The CDR3 sequence is 16 residues long. With V trimmed by 0 bases and J by 0 bases, 0 bases remained unmatched. Germline CDR1 is KGHPV and CDR2 is FQNQEV (reference sequence). The sequenced CDR3 bases are TGTGCCAGCAGTCTGTCTGGGGGGGCAAACACCGGGCAGCTCTAC. This gives the protein CASSLSGGANTGQLY. The entire CDR3 is CASSLSGGANTGQLYF. The full variable domain, completed using reference TRBV26 and TRBJ2-2, is NSKVIQTPRYLVKGQGQKAKMRCIPEKGHPVVFWYQQNKNNEFKFLINFQNQEVLQQIDMTEKRFSAECPSNSPCSLEIQSSEAGDSALYLCASSLSGGANTGQLYFGEGSKLTVL.